The present T cell receptor (beta chain) was sequenced within a study of shared clonotypes between healthy human individuals. Broader study findings: Shared across a handful of donors were 4% to 6% of the naive CD4 clonotypes. The rarefaction results pointed to incomplete sorted-subset sequencing despite large depth.

Details on this clone: Its antigen is not identified.

This CDR3 is 14 amino acids long. Germline-derived CDR1 and CDR2 are SGHDT and YYEEEE. The V end was cut by 0 bases, the J end by 1 base, with 7 bases between. Clones were sequenced by immunoSEQ multiplex PCR, and TCRdb holds only the in-frame ones, with some missing. The sample lists 2,500,000 or so clones, approximately 94% occurring once. This clonotype was obtained from a man aged 18-30 years in good health. Some clones in this sample may be carry-over from other donors' samples. The gene calls are TRBV5-6 and TRBJ2-5; D unclear. Source material: naive CD4+ T cells from PBMCs. Indicated subset: CD45RA+ positively selected. The CDR3 nucleotides are TGTGCCAGCAGCTTGGGGCACCTCCAAGAGACCCAGTACTTC. It encodes CASSLGHLQETQYF.